This T cell receptor (beta chain) was identified in a study of regulatory T cells in long-lasting Graves disease (dated by TCRdb to about 2021). A note on the overall study: Patients with newly diagnosed Graves' disease had been on antithyroid drugs for under 3 months. A total of around 35 samples were covered by TCR sequencing, comprising around 13 persistent and around 20 newly diagnosed Graves' disease patients. The study took place in China and was registered as a clinical trial. Peripheral blood TCR sequencing and RNA sequencing compared persistent Graves' disease patients with newly diagnosed Graves' disease patients.

The receptor library was made with multiplex PCR. Sequencing used an Illumina HiSeq 4000. CDR3 regions were amplified by Arm-PCR with iRepertoire HTBI primers to construct TCR beta libraries. Before sequencing, the PCR products underwent gel purification. Processing in the source paper ran as follows. A total of roughly 58 TRBV and some 13 TRBJ segments were identified across samples and were used for gene usage analysis of CDR3 amino acid clonotypes. Filtered high-quality paired reads were merged into contigs using COPE and FqMerger. BLAST was used to align contigs to the IMGT TRBV, TRBD and TRBJ reference genes, and CDR3 was defined following IMGT. Clonotypes above 0.1% frequency were classified as highly expanded clones. Shannon entropy was used to measure repertoire diversity, and the Gini coefficient was used to measure V-J evenness. A clonotype found in more than one individual was treated as public. TCRdb ran its own pipeline on the public reads, namely fastp trimming at Q25 and MiXCR clone calling, and kept in-frame beta chains. Rows are unified per CDR3 protein, each entry keeping the most common DNA and genes. V and J calls and clone size were set by TCRdb, not the authors. In this sample the table shows around 460,000 distinct CDR3 sequences, around 15% of which occur a single time. The ten largest clones capture approximately 17% of the sample.

The time point tag for this specimen amounts to: newly diagnosed GD, antithyroid drugs for less than 3 months. For both TCR sequencing and RNA sequencing, RNA was extracted from PBMCs using TRIzol. The diagnosis of Graves' disease followed American Thyroid Association guidelines. The patients came from an endocrinology department in Xi'an, China. From each patient, approximately 10 milliliters of peripheral blood was collected into an EDTA anticoagulant tube. Ficoll Paque Plus density gradient separation was used to isolate PBMCs, and no further T cell sorting was performed. An Agilent 2100 Bioanalyzer and agarose gel were used to assess RNA quality, and a NanoDrop 2000 was used to measure RNA concentration. What the study reported, not specific to this receptor: Sequencing and analysis were limited to the TCR beta chain. Preferential use of TRBV28, TRBJ1-2 and TRBJ2-5 was observed in persistent disease, whereas TRBV20-1 and TRBJ2-1 were favored in newly diagnosed disease. As a limitation, the authors acknowledged that the small sample size may reduce accuracy. A larger number of public clonotypes was shared among persistent patients (around 2,700) than among newly diagnosed patients (approximately 1,000). Because the primary lesion, thyroid tissue, could not be accessed, the study looked at peripheral blood alone. Compared with newly diagnosed patients, patients with persistent Graves' disease had lower TCR Shannon entropy and fewer highly expanded clones, which suggests clonal expansion.

The CDR3 runs 16 amino acids, cysteine and phenylalanine included. Only CDR3 DNA is held: 48 bases, read in frame from base 1. CDR1 and CDR2 are read off the germline V gene as MNHNS and SASEGT. The V and J ends are trimmed by 6 bases and 6 bases, leaving 21 bases between them. The sample holds many counts of this clonotype. Its antigen target is currently unknown. Base qualities are not provided; no much larger clone lies one nucleotide away. These data were also reused for a study on T cells in Graves' hyperthyroidism and ophthalmopathy. As the second publication notes: Graves' hyperthyroidism was defined as stable when no progression to ophthalmopathy occurred over 18 months of follow-up. The hyperthyroidism patients were between 18 and 65 years old and newly diagnosed, with a disease duration of less than 2 months. The study excluded patients with uncontrolled infections, other autoimmune diseases, pregnancy or lactation. Diagnoses relied on clinical symptoms, serum thyroxine and TRAb, thyroid ultrasound and orbital computed tomography. A first-round RT-PCR of the TCR CDR3 used the HTBI primer set with the Qiagen OneStep RT-PCR kit. Most expanded thyroid clonotypes (frequency above 0.001) were also detected in blood, a finding suggesting that blood repertoires may reflect thyroid immune responses. A 13 V-J signature model separated ophthalmopathy from stable hyperthyroidism, with roughly 88% sensitivity and 81.08% specificity in cross-validation and 80%/75% in testing. In validation, progression to ophthalmopathy was predicted by the model with 70.59% sensitivity and roughly 76% specificity, a median of approximately 6.5 months before onset. A discovery cohort of around 98 patients, about 40 with Graves' ophthalmopathy and about 58 with stable Graves' hyperthyroidism, was used to find distinguishing TCR V-J signatures. Prospective prediction of ophthalmopathy was tested in an independent validation cohort consisting of 18 hyperthyroidism patients and approximately 16 patients who later progressed to ophthalmopathy. The 95 to 100 discovery patients were randomly divided into training and test sets at a 7:3 ratio. In addition, the study compared T-cell repertoires in thyroid tissue and in blood from several Graves' hyperthyroidism patients. After blood sampling, hyperthyroidism patients were treated with methimazole at a starting dose of 30 mg daily, and ophthalmopathy patients were treated with high-dose intravenous methylprednisolone. Libraries were constructed in a second round of multiplex PCR, after which size selection and purification were carried out. The libraries were sequenced on an Illumina HiSeq2000 using paired-end 100 bp reads. SOAPnuke was used to process the raw data, removing reads that contained adapters or uncalled bases, had a mean Phred below 15, or lacked an exact match to the constant primer or identifier. High-quality paired reads were merged with COPE v1.2.5, and unique nucleotide sequences were defined as clonotypes. MiTCR v1.1 was used to align the clonotypes against IMGT TRBV, TRBD and TRBJ reference segments. The analysis was restricted to V-J combinations with a frequency above 0.0001, which together covered 99.2% of the repertoires. A TCS score was defined as the ratio between F50 (clonal expansion) and ExV (chaos), using BLOSUM62-based TCRdist between CDR3 peptides within each V-J. Welch's t-statistics and random forest reduced 514 V-J features to roughly 13, which were used in a naive Bayes classifier (R e1071). Sample size was not statistically predetermined, and blinding of investigators to group allocation was not performed. TCR Vbeta CDR3 sequencing of fewer than 150 peripheral blood samples (roughly 41 ophthalmopathy, about 74 hyperthyroidism and roughly 17 progressor patients) is reported in the paper.

This TCR came from a woman between 45 and 65 years old with Graves disease. Donor details come from another sample of the same person, matched by shared clones. Sequences were derived from peripheral blood mononuclear cells (PBMCs), sampled at new diagnosis, from a patient treated with antithyroid drugs. The V and J segments used are TRBV6-1 and TRBJ2-1; a weak D assignment points to TRBD2 (5 bases agree). The nucleotide sequence reads TGTGCCAGCAGACGGATCTTTGGCGGGTCAAGCAATGAGCAGTTCTTC. The encoded protein is CASRRIFGGSSNEQFF.